The 18 T cell receptor beta chains listed next were all sequenced from one sample in a study of neoadjuvant anti-PD-1 for oral cavity cancer (dated by TCRdb to the early 2020s). Library preparation was by the immunoSEQ multiplex PCR assay. Not all clones reach the TCRdb copy of this immuneACCESS table, which keeps in-frame sequences only. Checked studies attribute under half of the gap to unresolved V genes and leave the rest unexplained. The sample records some 7,700 clones, less than 75% of which are singletons. Of the sample, under 3.5% falls within the top ten clones. The time point label, as the study defines it: after neoadjuvant nivolumab, at surgical resection. Specimen: PBMCs, collected after nivolumab (anti-PD-1) treatment. All receptors derive from a person between 40 and 85 years old with oral cavity squamous cell carcinoma.

This sequence joins TRBV29-1 and TRBJ1-5, with D tentatively TRBD1 (6 bases). This CDR3 has 13 residues. V dropped 1 base and J dropped 4 bases, with 8 bases sitting between them. CDR1 is SQVTM and CDR2 is ANQGSEA in the germline V gene. The CDR3 nucleotides are TGCAGCGTTGAAGGGGGACAAAATCAGCCCCAGCATTTT. Its translation is CSVEGGQNQPQHF. The entire variable domain, with the rest obtained from reference TRBV29-1 and TRBJ1-5, is as follows: SAVISQKPSRDICQRGTSLTIQCQVDSQVTMMFWYRQQPGQSLTLIATANQGSEATYESGFVIDKFPISRPNLTFSTLTVSNMSPEDSSIYLCSVEGGQNQPQHFGDGTRLSIL.

The chain couples TRBV28 to TRBJ1-6; D is ambiguous. The CDR3 length is 15 residues. Germline CDR1 MDHEN, CDR2 SYDVKM. The V gene lost 4 bases and the J gene lost 4 bases, with 11 bases spanning the gap. CDR3 sequence: CASSSTGEYNSPLHF. The CDR3 DNA reads as TGTGCCAGCAGTTCAACCGGGGAGTATAATTCACCCCTCCACTTT. Together with reference TRBV28 and TRBJ1-6, the CDR3 gives the full variable domain: DVKVTQSSRYLVKRTGEKVFLECVQDMDHENMFWYRQDPGLGLRLIYFSYDVKMKEKGDIPEGYSVSREKKERFSLILESASTNQTSMYLCASSSTGEYNSPLHFGNGTRLTVT.

This clone was counted a few times. The rearrangement links TRBV19 to TRBJ1-1; the match to TRBD1 covers 7 bases. With 5 bases clipped from V and 1 base from J, the junction kept 10 bases outside the gene matches. The CDR3 is 16 amino acids. CDR1 LNHDA and CDR2 SQIVND come from the germline V gene (reference sequence). The CDR3 DNA reads as TGTGCCAGTAGTCGATGGAGGGGGCAAACGAACACTGAAGCTTTCTTT. Encoded protein: CASSRWRGQTNTEAFF. Full variable domain (missing parts from reference TRBV19 and TRBJ1-1): DGGITQSPKYLFRKEGQNVTLSCEQNLNHDAMYWYRQDPGQGLRLIYYSQIVNDFQKGDIAEGYSVSREKKESFPLTVTSAQKNPTAFYLCASSRWRGQTNTEAFFGQGTRLTVV.

The chain joins TRBV4-3 to TRBJ1-2; no reliable D call. The CDR3 loop spans 12 amino acids. V lost 0 bases to trimming and J lost 6 bases, with 5 bases between them. In germline, CDR1 is LGHNA, CDR2 YSLEER. CDR3 nucleotides: TGCGCCAGCAGCCAAGAGCGGGATGGCTACACCTTC. Translated, it gives CASSQERDGYTF.

This chain connects TRBV4-1 to TRBJ1-1; no definite D call. This CDR3 has 14 amino acids. The V gene lost 0 bases and the J gene lost 2 bases, with 7 bases spanning the gap. The V gene's germline CDR1 is MGHRA and CDR2 YSYEKL. The CDR3 reads CASSQERYNTEAFF. The CDR3 DNA sequence: TGCGCCAGCAGCCAAGAACGATACAACACTGAAGCTTTCTTT.

J is TRBJ2-6 and V is TRBV30; D remains ambiguous. V lost 0 bases to trimming and J lost 2 bases, with 8 bases between them. This CDR3 contains 15 residues. The germline gives CDR1 GTSNPN, CDR2 SVGIG (reference sequence). As DNA, the CDR3 is TGTGCCTGGAGTGTAGGTTTAGCTGGGGCCAACGTCCTGACTTTC. Residues: CAWSVGLAGANVLTF. The complete variable domain, with remaining parts taken from reference TRBV30 and TRBJ2-6, reads SQTIHQWPATLVQPVGSPLSLECTVEGTSNPNLYWYRQAAGRGLQLLFYSVGIGQISSEVPQNLSASRPQDRQFILSSKKLLLSDSGFYLCAWSVGLAGANVLTFGAGSRLTVL.

This clone has only one observation. The chain employs TRBV12-5 and TRBJ2-2, with 9 bases aligning to TRBD1. There are 15 residues in the CDR3. The V gene's germline CDR1 is LGHNT and CDR2 FRNRAP. V lost 2 bases to trimming and J lost 5 bases; unmatched junction nucleotides: 3. The CDR3 DNA sequence: TGTGCTAGTGGTTTGAAACAGGGGGCAACCGGGGAGCTGTTTTTT. It translates to CASGLKQGATGELFF. The full variable domain, in which reference TRBV12-5 and TRBJ2-2 provide the parts outside the CDR3, is DARVTQTPRHKVTEMGQEVTMRCQPILGHNTVFWYRQTMMQGLELLAYFRNRAPLDDSGMPKDRFSAEMPDATLATLKIQPSEPRDSAVYFCASGLKQGATGELFFGEGSRLTVL.

The V gene is TRBV12-5, the J gene TRBJ2-1, with 10 bases aligning to TRBD1. The CDR3 contains 15 residues. Germline V CDR1 and CDR2: LGHNT, FRNRAP. Trimming removed 1 base from V and 10 bases from J; junction bases left unmatched: 7. DNA for the CDR3: TGTGCTAGTGGTTTGGGGGACAGGGGCCCTCGGGAGCAGTTCTTC. It codes for CASGLGDRGPREQFF.

This clone was seen a handful of times. The chain joins TRBV30 to TRBJ1-2; possibly TRBD1 for D (5 bases). The V gene lost 3 bases and the J gene lost 3 bases, with 14 bases spanning the gap. Germline CDR1 reads GTSNPN; CDR2 reads SVGIG (reference sequence). CDR3 length: 14 residues. CDR3 DNA: TGTGCCTGGAGAAGGCCTGCCAGGGACTATGGCTACACCTTC. This sequence encodes CAWRRPARDYGYTF.

This clone was recorded a few times. The genes are TRBV18 and TRBJ2-4, with D possibly matching TRBD2 (5 bases). Trimming removed 0 bases from V and 0 bases from J, with 9 bases in between. The CDR3 is 16 amino acids. Germline values: CDR1 KGHSH, CDR2 LQKENI. The CDR3 here is CASSPPGGLAKNIQYF. The DNA of the CDR3 is TGTGCCAGCTCACCACCGGGCGGGTTAGCCAAAAACATTCAGTACTTC.

The chain joins TRBV7-2 to TRBJ2-1, with D perhaps TRBD1 (6 bases). The V gene's germline CDR1 is SGHTA and CDR2 FQGNSA. V lost 5 bases and J lost 0, with 11 bases in between. The length of the CDR3 is 15 residues. CDR3 residues: CASSTNRASYNEQFF. The CDR3, as DNA: TGTGCCAGCAGCACCAACAGGGCCTCCTACAATGAGCAGTTCTTC.

The CDR3 DNA is TGTGCCAGCAGCGCGACCGGGACAGGGGGCCTTTACAATGAGCAGTTCTTC. This codes for CASSATGTGGLYNEQFF. The chain links TRBV11-2 to TRBJ2-1; 12 positions match TRBD1. There are 17 residues in the CDR3. CDR1 SGHAT and CDR2 FQNNGV come from the germline V gene. After removal of 5 bases from V and 4 bases from J, the junction contained 9 bases not matched to a gene.

This clone was counted only a few times. V and J are TRBV11-2 and TRBJ1-1; D unclear. The CDR3 sequence is 11 residues long. CDR1 and CDR2 from the germline V gene are SGHAT and FQNNGV. With 5 bases removed from V and 6 bases from J, the gap between germline ends came to 7 bases. This CDR3 reads CASSLTSEAFF. The CDR3 DNA follows: TGTGCCAGCAGCCTAACGTCTGAAGCTTTCTTT.

The genes are TRBV10-2 and TRBJ1-2; the D is unclear. The germline V gene encodes CDR1 WSHSY and CDR2 SAAADI. The CDR3 contains 14 residues. Trimming cost V 7 bases and J 4 bases, with 16 bases left between them. The CDR3 nucleotides are TGCGCCAGCACCGACGGCTCCGGAGGCTATGGCTACACCTTC. It codes for CASTDGSGGYGYTF.

This clone has more than one count but fewer than ten. The chain recombines TRBV7-2 with TRBJ2-7; D is perhaps TRBD1 (6 bases). The CDR3 runs to 15 residues. V was trimmed by 4 bases and J by 0 bases, leaving 13 bases between them. The germline V gene has CDR1 SGHTA and CDR2 FQGNSA. CDR3: CASSYRQAASYEQYF. CDR3 DNA: TGTGCCAGCAGCTACCGACAGGCCGCCTCCTACGAGCAGTACTTC.

This chain uses TRBV7-8 with TRBJ2-7, with TRBD1 matching over 10 bases. Germline loops: CDR1 SGHVS, CDR2 FQNEAQ. The CDR3 runs 15 residues. Trimming took 4 bases from V and 3 from J; bases not matched to a gene: 6. CDR3 loop: CASSSSTGGLYEQYF. DNA of the CDR3: TGTGCCAGCAGCTCGTCGACAGGGGGCCTCTACGAGCAGTACTTC.

The V call is TRBV7-9, the J call TRBJ2-3, with no clear D. The V gene's germline CDR1 is SEHNR and CDR2 FQNEAQ (reference sequence). This CDR3 spans 16 amino acids. Trimming took off 5 bases at V and 1 base at J, with 16 bases between the two ends. The CDR3 DNA follows: TGTGCCAGCAGCCCCCGAACTAACACGGGCACAGATACGCAGTATTTT. Protein sequence: CASSPRTNTGTDTQYF.

The rearrangement joins TRBV19 to TRBJ2-3; possible D gene TRBD2, 5 bases. There are 15 residues in the CDR3. V lost 10 bases and J lost 2, with 19 bases in between. Germline loops: CDR1 LNHDA, CDR2 SQIVND (reference sequence). In DNA form, the CDR3 reads TGTGCCACCTGCCGGGATGGAGCCTACACAGATACGCAGTATTTT. Translation gives CATCRDGAYTDTQYF.